The rows below give T cell receptor beta chains drawn from one sample of a study of T cell responses to AZD1222 COVID-19 vaccine. The assay was immunoSEQ multiplex PCR, and TCRdb's table has in-frame clones only and misses some. Seen here are 150,000 to 250,000 clones, 93% observed once, and the top ten hold approximately 1%. Sequencing used peripheral blood, obtained 28 days after the second AZD1222 dose. The source of these receptors is an adult who received the AZD1222 COVID-19 vaccine. The CDR3 runs from the conserved cysteine through the conserved F or W. The order of the fields is V gene, J gene, clone size, D gene, CDR3 DNA, CDR3 protein. D genes are given only for firm matches. Clone size is given for some rows only: seen once, a few or many times, or a class if the clone is expanded.

v_call: TRBV18
j_call: TRBJ2-4
clone_size: -
d_call: -
cdr3_nt: TGTGCCAGCTCACCACCGGGACAAGGCCGTGAAAACATTCAGTACTTC
cdr3_aa: CASSPPGQGRENIQYF

v_call: TRBV6-5
j_call: TRBJ1-2
clone_size: -
d_call: -
cdr3_nt: TGTGCCAGCAGTTACCAACAGGGACGGGGGTATGGCTACACCTTC
cdr3_aa: CASSYQQGRGYGYTF

v_call: TRBV2
j_call: TRBJ1-5
clone_size: -
d_call: TRBD1
cdr3_nt: TGTGCCAGCAATCCTGGAGGGGGCGTCAATCAGCCCCAGCATTTT
cdr3_aa: CASNPGGGVNQPQHF

v_call: TRBV15
j_call: TRBJ2-7
clone_size: once
d_call: TRBD2
cdr3_nt: TGTGCCACCAGCAGAGCGGGGGGGACGAGGTACGAGCAGTACTTC
cdr3_aa: CATSRAGGTRYEQYF

v_call: TRBV7-2
j_call: TRBJ1-2
clone_size: -
d_call: TRBD1
cdr3_nt: TGTGCCAGCAGACCGACAGGGGGCGGTTTGGGCTACACCTTC
cdr3_aa: CASRPTGGGLGYTF

v_call: TRBV18
j_call: TRBJ2-7
clone_size: -
d_call: -
cdr3_nt: TGTGCCAGCTCAGCTAGGGGTGAGGCATCCTACGAGCAGTACTTC
cdr3_aa: CASSARGEASYEQYF

v_call: TRBV29-1
j_call: TRBJ1-2
clone_size: -
d_call: TRBD1
cdr3_nt: TGCAGCGTCCCACACCGCCGGGACAGGGGTTCCTATGGCTACACCTTC
cdr3_aa: CSVPHRRDRGSYGYTF

v_call: TRBV9
j_call: TRBJ2-1
clone_size: -
d_call: -
cdr3_nt: TGTGCCAGCAGCGTAGGAGGGATGGGCAATGAGCAGTTCTTC
cdr3_aa: CASSVGGMGNEQFF

v_call: TRBV7-2
j_call: TRBJ1-5
clone_size: -
d_call: -
cdr3_nt: TGTGCCAGCAGCCCCCTGGGGAAGAAGGGCCAGCCCCAGCATTTT
cdr3_aa: CASSPLGKKGQPQHF

v_call: TRBV28
j_call: TRBJ2-5
clone_size: -
d_call: -
cdr3_nt: TGTGCCAGCAGTTTCGCAGAGACCCAGTACTTC
cdr3_aa: CASSFAETQYF

v_call: TRBV6-5
j_call: TRBJ1-5
clone_size: -
d_call: -
cdr3_nt: TGTGCCAGCAGTTACAAGCCGGGGGTAGGGGAGCCCCAGCATTTT
cdr3_aa: CASSYKPGVGEPQHF

v_call: TRBV5-1
j_call: TRBJ1-4
clone_size: -
d_call: TRBD1
cdr3_nt: TGCGCCAGCAGCTTACAGGGGCAAGGAACTAATGAAAAACTGTTTTTT
cdr3_aa: CASSLQGQGTNEKLFF

v_call: TRBV3-1/TRBV3-2
j_call: TRBJ2-5
clone_size: once
d_call: -
cdr3_nt: TGTGCCAGCAGTCCCATGGGAGGAGAGACCCAGTACTTC
cdr3_aa: CASSPMGGETQYF

v_call: TRBV6-5
j_call: TRBJ1-5
clone_size: few
d_call: -
cdr3_nt: TGTGCCAGCAGTTCCGAGATCCGGGGTCAGCCCCAGCATTTT
cdr3_aa: CASSSEIRGQPQHF

v_call: TRBV7-8
j_call: TRBJ1-1
clone_size: -
d_call: TRBD1
cdr3_nt: TGTGCCAGCAGCTCGGCGACGACAGGGCGGGGTGAAGCTTTCTTT
cdr3_aa: CASSSATTGRGEAFF

v_call: TRBV7-3
j_call: TRBJ2-1
clone_size: -
d_call: TRBD1
cdr3_nt: TGTGCCAGCAGCTTATCGCCGGGACAGGGGTTAAATGAGCAGTTCTTC
cdr3_aa: CASSLSPGQGLNEQFF

v_call: TRBV7-3
j_call: TRBJ2-5
clone_size: -
d_call: TRBD2
cdr3_nt: TGTGCCAGCAGCAAGACCCCTAGCGGGGCTTCACAAGAGACCCAGTACTTC
cdr3_aa: CASSKTPSGASQETQYF

v_call: TRBV4-2
j_call: TRBJ2-5
clone_size: once
d_call: TRBD1
cdr3_nt: TGTGCCAGCAGCCTAGACAGGGCTGAGACCCAGTACTTC
cdr3_aa: CASSLDRAETQYF

v_call: TRBV9
j_call: TRBJ1-1
clone_size: -
d_call: -
cdr3_nt: TGTGCCAGCAGCCCAGGAGGGAACACTGAAGCTTTCTTT
cdr3_aa: CASSPGGNTEAFF

v_call: TRBV19
j_call: TRBJ1-4
clone_size: -
d_call: TRBD1
cdr3_nt: TGTGCCAGTAGTATTGGGCGAGGGGGCAATGAAAAACTGTTTTTT
cdr3_aa: CASSIGRGGNEKLFF

v_call: TRBV9
j_call: TRBJ1-3
clone_size: -
d_call: -
cdr3_nt: TGTGCCAGCAGCGTAGGAAGACGTCGCGGGAACACCATATATTTT
cdr3_aa: CASSVGRRRGNTIYF

v_call: TRBV20-1
j_call: TRBJ1-2
clone_size: -
d_call: -
cdr3_nt: TGCAGTGCTAGGGGGGACTATGGCTACACCTTC
cdr3_aa: CSARGDYGYTF

v_call: TRBV7-9
j_call: TRBJ1-5
clone_size: -
d_call: -
cdr3_nt: TGTGCCAGCAGCTTAATGGGCCATAGCAATCAGCCCCAGCATTTT
cdr3_aa: CASSLMGHSNQPQHF

v_call: TRBV21-1
j_call: TRBJ1-6
clone_size: once
d_call: -
cdr3_nt: TGTGCCAGCAGCAAAAGGGGGGACTCACCCCTCCACTTT
cdr3_aa: CASSKRGDSPLHF

v_call: TRBV3-1/TRBV3-2
j_call: TRBJ1-6
clone_size: once
d_call: -
cdr3_nt: TGTGCCAGCAGCCAAGAAATTGACTCACCCCTCCACTTT
cdr3_aa: CASSQEIDSPLHF

v_call: TRBV15
j_call: TRBJ2-7
clone_size: -
d_call: -
cdr3_nt: TGTGCCACCAGCGAAGACAGGCGAGCCTACGAGCAGTACTTC
cdr3_aa: CATSEDRRAYEQYF

v_call: TRBV5-6
j_call: TRBJ1-1
clone_size: -
d_call: -
cdr3_nt: TGTGCCAGCAGCCCGCTTAACCGGTACACTGAAGCTTTCTTT
cdr3_aa: CASSPLNRYTEAFF

v_call: TRBV12-5
j_call: TRBJ1-5
clone_size: -
d_call: -
cdr3_nt: TGTGCTAGTGAAATCCAGGGGACGGGGCAGCCCCAGCATTTT
cdr3_aa: CASEIQGTGQPQHF

v_call: TRBV18
j_call: TRBJ1-1
clone_size: -
d_call: -
cdr3_nt: TGTGCCAGCTCACCATCCCCACCCATGAACACTGAAGCTTTCTTT
cdr3_aa: CASSPSPPMNTEAFF

v_call: TRBV24-1
j_call: TRBJ2-3
clone_size: few
d_call: TRBD1
cdr3_nt: TGTGCCACCAGTGGGACAGGGCCTCAGTATTTT
cdr3_aa: CATSGTGPQYF

v_call: TRBV27
j_call: TRBJ1-6
clone_size: -
d_call: TRBD1
cdr3_nt: TGTGCCAGCAGTCCGTCGACAGGGGTGGATTCACCCCTCCACTTT
cdr3_aa: CASSPSTGVDSPLHF

v_call: TRBV7-2
j_call: TRBJ2-1
clone_size: -
d_call: -
cdr3_nt: TGTGCCAGCAGCTTGCACTACAATGAGCAGTTCTTC
cdr3_aa: CASSLHYNEQFF

v_call: TRBV7-2
j_call: TRBJ2-7
clone_size: -
d_call: -
cdr3_nt: TGTGCCAGCAGCCAACCAGCGGCAACTTACGAGCAGTACTTC
cdr3_aa: CASSQPAATYEQYF

v_call: TRBV10-3
j_call: TRBJ1-2
clone_size: -
d_call: TRBD1
cdr3_nt: TGTGCCATCAGTGAGGGACAGGGGTCCAAACTTAACTATGGCTACACCTTC
cdr3_aa: CAISEGQGSKLNYGYTF

v_call: TRBV5-1
j_call: TRBJ2-4
clone_size: -
d_call: -
cdr3_nt: TGCGCCAGCAGCTTGACAGGGACAGCCAAAAACATTCAGTACTTC
cdr3_aa: CASSLTGTAKNIQYF

v_call: TRBV7-3
j_call: TRBJ2-5
clone_size: -
d_call: -
cdr3_nt: TGTGCCAGCAGCTTGGGCGCCAGGGAGACCCAGTACTTC
cdr3_aa: CASSLGARETQYF

v_call: TRBV9
j_call: TRBJ1-2
clone_size: -
d_call: -
cdr3_nt: TGTGCCAGCAGCGAAGACACCTATAACTATGGCTACACCTTC
cdr3_aa: CASSEDTYNYGYTF

v_call: TRBV19
j_call: TRBJ1-1
clone_size: -
d_call: TRBD1
cdr3_nt: TGTGCCAGTAGTCTCGGGACAGGGAACGCAGCTTTCTTT
cdr3_aa: CASSLGTGNAAFF

v_call: TRBV21-1
j_call: TRBJ2-5
clone_size: -
d_call: -
cdr3_nt: TGTGCCAGCAGCAAAAGGCCAGGGGAAGAGACCCAGTACTTC
cdr3_aa: CASSKRPGEETQYF

v_call: TRBV6-2/TRBV6-3
j_call: TRBJ1-2
clone_size: -
d_call: -
cdr3_nt: TGTGCCAGCAGCGATTTTGGGGGCCCTACCTATGGCTACACCTTC
cdr3_aa: CASSDFGGPTYGYTF

v_call: TRBV6-2/TRBV6-3
j_call: TRBJ1-2
clone_size: -
d_call: TRBD1
cdr3_nt: TGTGCCAGCAGTAGGACAGGGGAGAATGGCTACACCTTC
cdr3_aa: CASSRTGENGYTF

v_call: TRBV5-1
j_call: TRBJ1-4
clone_size: -
d_call: TRBD1
cdr3_nt: TGCGCCAGCAGCTTAGAAGACAGGGCGGGAGAAAAACTGTTTTTT
cdr3_aa: CASSLEDRAGEKLFF

v_call: TRBV6-5
j_call: TRBJ1-1
clone_size: -
d_call: TRBD1
cdr3_nt: TGTGCCAGCAGTTACTCGGGACAGGGGAACACTGAAGCTTTCTTT
cdr3_aa: CASSYSGQGNTEAFF

v_call: TRBV19
j_call: TRBJ2-1
clone_size: -
d_call: -
cdr3_nt: TGTGCCAGTAGCGGGGTTTACAATGAGCAGTTCTTC
cdr3_aa: CASSGVYNEQFF

v_call: TRBV27
j_call: TRBJ1-5
clone_size: -
d_call: -
cdr3_nt: TGTGCCAGCAGTCGCAGGGGCCACCAGCCCCAGCATTTT
cdr3_aa: CASSRRGHQPQHF

v_call: TRBV5-6
j_call: TRBJ1-5
clone_size: -
d_call: -
cdr3_nt: TGTGCCAGCAGCGCGGTTGGGGGTAGCAATCAGCCCCAGCATTTT
cdr3_aa: CASSAVGGSNQPQHF

v_call: TRBV11-2
j_call: TRBJ2-7
clone_size: few
d_call: -
cdr3_nt: TGTGCCAGCAGCTCTGGATCCCACGAGCAGTACTTC
cdr3_aa: CASSSGSHEQYF

v_call: TRBV3-1/TRBV3-2
j_call: TRBJ1-4
clone_size: once
d_call: TRBD1
cdr3_nt: TGTGCCAGCAGCCAAAGGACAGGGGGCTTGGAAAAACTGTTTTTT
cdr3_aa: CASSQRTGGLEKLFF

v_call: TRBV9
j_call: TRBJ1-1
clone_size: -
d_call: -
cdr3_nt: TGTGCCAGCAGTTACCATCAGGGGAACACTGAAGCTTTCTTT
cdr3_aa: CASSYHQGNTEAFF

v_call: TRBV2
j_call: TRBJ1-6
clone_size: -
d_call: TRBD1
cdr3_nt: TGTGCCAGCGTGGGACAGGTCTATAATTCACCCCTCCACTTT
cdr3_aa: CASVGQVYNSPLHF

v_call: TRBV28
j_call: TRBJ1-6
clone_size: -
d_call: -
cdr3_nt: TGTGCCAGCAGTTTATTCCGAGCACCCCTCCACTTT
cdr3_aa: CASSLFRAPLHF